Listed below are T cell receptor beta chains from one sample, sequenced in a study of cytomegalovirus exposure and HLA in healthy donors. Sequencing was performed with immunoSEQ multiplex PCR; in TCRdb, only in-frame clones are kept and a portion is missing. The table shows roughly 190,000 clones, with roughly four fifths occurring only once. Material: PBMCs. The receptors originated from a woman aged 45-60 years in good health and CMV-seropositive. CDR3s leave out the opening cysteine and the closing phenylalanine or tryptophan.

v_gene	j_gene	CDR3aa
TRBV27	TRBJ1-5	ASSLSRRRDSNQPQH
TRBV2	TRBJ1-5	ASSVGRDSPQH
TRBV5-6	TRBJ2-7	ASSLGQGVDEQY
TRBV6-5	TRBJ2-7	ASSYSGGLSSYEQY
TRBV7-2	TRBJ1-5	ASSFGSGQPQH
TRBV12-5	TRBJ2-2	ASGRGDTGELF
TRBV28	TRBJ2-3	ASSLFQGSTDTQY
TRBV2	TRBJ2-5	ASKRGGARETQY
TRBV28	TRBJ2-7	ASRERGLGYEQY
TRBV11-2	TRBJ2-2	ASTQRGGGNTGELF
TRBV5-1	TRBJ1-6	ASSKAAIGQGNSPLH
TRBV7-2	TRBJ2-6	ASSLEPVGQGAGANVLT
TRBV28	TRBJ1-1	ASSFKAGNTEAF
TRBV7-8	TRBJ1-2	ASSRTGYIQGYGYT
TRBV27	TRBJ2-5	ASSRGRTRTQY
TRBV6-1	TRBJ2-5	ASNNGQAYEQY
TRBV4-1	TRBJ2-7	ASSQEGQGIVYEQY
TRBV5-1	TRBJ2-7	ASTRLLGDYEQY
TRBV18	TRBJ1-4	ASSPRTTNEKLF
TRBV4-2	TRBJ2-1	ASHSEGSYNEQF
TRBV6-5	TRBJ2-1	ASSYRGLDEQF
TRBV11-2	TRBJ2-7	ASSGDRGYEQY
TRBV28	TRBJ2-1	ASSFSRQGYNEQF
TRBV7-9	TRBJ2-7	ASSPDRYEQY
TRBV9	TRBJ1-6	ASSPAYTDRVGYNSPLH
TRBV9	TRBJ1-5	ASSRTGNQPQH
TRBV11-1	TRBJ1-1	ASSLEPSGYAEAF
TRBV19	TRBJ1-2	ASRSNEEDGYT
TRBV7-2	TRBJ2-7	ASSSQGTTYEQY
TRBV6-1	TRBJ1-5	ASSERVTGLNQPQH
TRBV6-1	TRBJ1-6	ASRRGTGHNSPLH
TRBV7-2	TRBJ2-7	ASSRGLLTYEQY
TRBV28	TRBJ1-4	ASATGGYRKLF
TRBV2	TRBJ1-2	ASSLQGPTNYGYT
TRBV19	TRBJ2-5	ASSSGGAGETQY
TRBV6-5	TRBJ1-2	ATRDRETYGYT
TRBV5-4	TRBJ1-4	ASRSDRGDEKLF
TRBV28	TRBJ2-7	ASGGTYEQY
TRBV7-2	TRBJ1-2	ASSSGQFYGYT
TRBV11-2	TRBJ1-1	ASSDRRHAEAF
TRBV27	TRBJ1-1	ASSDRVQSTEAF
TRBV5-1	TRBJ1-1	ASSLASRDTEAF
TRBV29-1	TRBJ2-2	SVRQGDTGELF
TRBV6-5	TRBJ1-2	ASSLSGNYGYT
TRBV15	TRBJ1-6	ATSRDLRGSPLH
TRBV7-2	TRBJ2-7	ASSRYLTGTGDSYEQY
TRBV6-1	TRBJ1-6	ASSQGAVDNSPLH
TRBV4-2	TRBJ2-3	ASSQDRGIETDTQY
TRBV5-4	TRBJ1-2	ASNPKQGMNYGYT
TRBV7-7	TRBJ2-2	ASPSDTGELF
TRBV5-6	TRBJ2-7	ASSLVTYEQY
TRBV2	TRBJ2-3	ASSPMGGGTDTQY
TRBV6-5	TRBJ2-5	ASSYLGGYQETQY
TRBV5-4	TRBJ1-1	ASSSRWSEAF
TRBV4-2	TRBJ1-5	ASSQDGRGLNQPQH